Listed below are T cell receptor beta chains from one sample, sequenced in a study of cytomegalovirus exposure and HLA in healthy donors. TCRdb's copy holds only in-frame clones and misses some; the assay was immunoSEQ multiplex PCR. This table has 170,000 or so clones, around 77% appearing once. Sequencing was done on a sample of PBMCs. These receptors came from a woman aged 30 to 39 in good health and CMV-seronegative. The CDR3 runs from the conserved cysteine through the conserved F or W. A D gene is named only where the DNA matches it firmly.

D gene,J gene,V gene,CDR3 protein
TRBD1,TRBJ1-1,TRBV2,CASTPDRLNTEAFF
.,.,TRBV7-3,CASSTKGGSGPYEQYF
TRBD1,TRBJ2-7,TRBV5-1,CASSLTGGEQYF
.,TRBJ1-1,TRBV7-3,CASSFAEGSEAFF
.,TRBJ1-2,TRBV9,CASSPRQSRSNYGYTF
TRBD1,TRBJ1-2,TRBV19,CASSIHRGLYGYTF
.,TRBJ2-1,TRBV6-4,CASSRSVWYAEQFF
TRBD2,TRBJ2-1,TRBV19,CASTEAGGLNEQFF
TRBD2,TRBJ2-1,TRBV10-2,CASTSLAGDNEQFF
TRBD1,TRBJ1-2,TRBV5-6,CASSSLQGDGYTF
.,TRBJ1-6,TRBV28,CASSLNGLTNSPLHF
.,TRBJ2-5,TRBV7-2,CASSLPGQETQYF
TRBD1,TRBJ1-2,TRBV6-5,CASRTGDSNYGYTF
TRBD1,TRBJ2-7,TRBV9,CASSVGPGQGFEQYF
TRBD1,TRBJ1-1,TRBV19,CASSIGDRGVVRAFF
TRBD1,TRBJ1-1,TRBV13,CASSLYRGMNTEAFF
.,TRBJ2-1,TRBV6-1,CASSDPGAHTYNEQFF